Listed here are 9 T cell receptor beta chains from one sample, sequenced in a study of identical twins. TCRdb redid the calling of the 5' RACE reads with MiXCR, one entry per CDR3 protein. The sample carries over 500,000 distinct CDR3 sequences, about 20% recorded once. The same sample was also used in a study of T cells expressing NK-cell markers.

The sample comprised CD4+ T cells sorted from blood. The receptors derive from a woman aged 18-29 years in good health.

This clonotype has just a few counts. This chain links TRBV9 with TRBJ1-2, with 7 bases lining up with TRBD1. Germline V lookup: CDR1 SGDLS, CDR2 YYNGEE. V dropped 3 bases and J dropped 4; count of bases not matched to a gene: 6. This CDR3 has 14 amino acids. CDR3: CASSATGYSYGYTF. CDR3 bases: TGTGCCAGCAGCGCGACAGGGTATAGCTATGGCTACACCTTC.

This chain joins TRBV20-1 and TRBJ2-1; TRBD1 might be the D (6 bases). V shed 4 bases and J shed 11 bases, with 15 bases lying between them. The CDR3 extends over 12 amino acids. Germline-derived CDR1 and CDR2 are DFQATT and SNEGSKA (reference sequence). In nucleotides, the CDR3 is TGCAGTGCTACCAGGGGACACCAACAGCAGTTCTTC. As protein: CSATRGHQQQFF.

This chain links TRBV6-6 with TRBJ2-7, with D uncertain. V was cut by 6 bases and J by 11 bases, with 14 bases left in between. In germline, CDR1 is MNHNY, CDR2 SVGAGI (reference sequence). The CDR3 has 11 residues. The CDR3 DNA follows: TGTGCCAGCAGACTCGCTCAAGAAAAGTACTTC. Translating gives CASRLAQEKYF.

This clonotype was seen more than once but under ten times. The chain uses TRBV12-3 or TRBV12-4 and TRBJ1-5; no clear D gene. Between the trimmed V and J ends, which lost 1 base and 5 bases, there was a span of 9 bases. The CDR3 is 14 amino acids. In DNA, the CDR3 is TGTGCCAGCAGTTTAGACTTCCGGGATCAGCCCCAGCATTTT. Its translation is CASSLDFRDQPQHF.

V gene TRBV15 combines with J gene TRBJ2-1; 11 bases map to TRBD2. The CDR3 is made up of 15 amino acids. V was clipped by 2 bases and J by 4 bases; unmatched bases: 1. Germline V gene sequence: CDR1 LNHNV, CDR2 YYDKDF (reference sequence). The CDR3 DNA follows: TGTGCCACCAGCAGACCTAGCGGGGGGTACAATGAGCAGTTCTTC. Its translation: CATSRPSGGYNEQFF.

This clonotype appeared many times. The rearrangement links TRBV12-3 or TRBV12-4 to TRBJ1-1; 9 bases line up with TRBD1. This CDR3 region has 14 residues. The J segment lost 2 bases and the V segment lost 5 bases, leaving 3 bases of the junction unmatched. Here the CDR3 reads CASSPTGGNTEAFF. The CDR3 nucleotides read TGTGCCAGCAGTCCGACAGGGGGTAACACTGAAGCTTTCTTT.

This clonotype was detected a few times. The J gene is TRBJ2-1, the V gene TRBV20-1, with a tentative D call TRBD2 (5 bases). The CDR3 contains 16 residues. Germline V gene lookup returns CDR1 DFQATT and CDR2 SNEGSKA (reference sequence). V was trimmed by 6 bases and J by 0 bases, leaving 18 bases between them. This CDR3 reads CSAHPASGDSYNEQFF. The CDR3, as DNA: TGCAGTGCCCACCCCGCCAGCGGTGACTCCTACAATGAGCAGTTCTTC.

The chain couples TRBV5-1 to TRBJ1-4; no reliable D call. The V and J ends lost 0 bases and 5 bases respectively, with 8 bases between them. CDR3 length: 14 residues. In germline, CDR1 is SGHRS, CDR2 YFSETQ. The CDR3 spells CASSLGTDNEKLFF. The CDR3 bases are TGCGCCAGCAGCTTGGGGACGGACAATGAAAAACTGTTTTTT.

There are a few counts of this clonotype. This chain links TRBV18 with TRBJ2-2, with D maybe TRBD2 (5 bases). The V and J ends lost 5 bases and 3 bases respectively, with 7 bases between them. The CDR3 length is 13 residues. Looked up from germline, CDR1 is KGHSH and CDR2 is LQKENI. In DNA form, the CDR3 reads TGTGCCAGCTCATCGGACTACACCGGGGAGCTGTTTTTT. Translating it yields CASSSDYTGELFF.